A single sample gave rise to the 11 T cell receptor beta chains below, sequenced in a study of T-cell memory formation after mild COVID-19. In TCRdb, the 5' RACE reads were re-called with MiXCR into one record per CDR3 protein. Here the sample spans 550,000 to 650,000 distinct CDR3 sequences, around a sixth being singletons. Sequences were obtained from PBMCs or a T cell subset sorted from them (not recorded which). These receptors all come from an adult woman who had mild COVID-19 (a few samples of this study predate the infection). Cell type and time point are not known.

There are a few counts of this clonotype. The chain carries TRBV13 and TRBJ2-7; tentatively, D is TRBD1 or TRBD2 (5 bases each). The CDR3 sequence is 12 residues long. CDR1 is PRHDT, CDR2 FYEKMQ, per germline (reference sequence). V lost 7 bases to trimming and J lost 7 bases, with 14 bases between them. The CDR3 is CASTSPWGEQYF. CDR3 DNA: TGTGCCAGCACCTCCCCATGGGGGGAGCAGTACTTC.

At least ten counts were recorded for this clonotype. The V gene is TRBV7-9, the J gene TRBJ2-2; tentatively, D is TRBD2 (6 bases). The germline CDR1 and CDR2 sequences are SEHNR and FQNEAQ (reference sequence). This CDR3 comprises 13 residues. Trimming left V 3 bases short and J 4 bases short, with 6 bases between. The CDR3 nucleotides are TGTGCCAGCAGCTTCGGGGGCACCGGGGAGCTGTTTTTT. Translation gives CASSFGGTGELFF.

This clonotype was recorded a few times. This chain uses TRBV4-1 with TRBJ1-2, with TRBD1 as a possible D gene (6 bases). Between the trimmed V and J ends, which lost 3 bases and 6 bases, there was a span of 8 bases. The CDR3 is 12 residues long. Germline-derived CDR1 and CDR2 are MGHRA and YSYEKL. The CDR3 DNA follows: TGCGCCAGCAGCCACCAGGGGAATGGCTACACCTTC. It is translated as CASSHQGNGYTF.

The sample holds a few counts of this clonotype. The chain employs TRBV10-3 and TRBJ2-7; the D gene is possibly TRBD2 (5 bases). Looked up from germline, CDR1 is ENHRY and CDR2 is SYGVKD. This CDR3 comprises 11 residues. Trimming removed 5 bases at V and 6 bases at J, with 8 bases between. CDR3 region: CAISLAGEQYF. The DNA of the CDR3 is TGTGCCATCAGTCTAGCAGGCGAGCAGTACTTC.

This clonotype came up a few times. This chain joins TRBV18 and TRBJ2-1, with TRBD1 matching over 8 bases. Looked up from germline, CDR1 is KGHSH and CDR2 is LQKENI. After removal of 8 bases from V and 2 bases from J, the junction contained 8 bases not matched to a gene. This CDR3 has 15 amino acids. DNA of the CDR3: TGTGCCAGCCAGCCCACGGGACAGGCCTACAATGAGCAGTTCTTC. Its translation is CASQPTGQAYNEQFF.

J is TRBJ1-2 and V is TRBV27; D gene uncertain. The CDR3 is 15 amino acids. Trimming cost V 2 bases and J 0 bases, with 10 bases left between them. The germline CDR1 and CDR2 sequences are MNHEY and SMNVEV (reference sequence). CDR3 bases: TGTGCCAGCAGTTTAAGGGAGGGAGCTAACTATGGCTACACCTTC. This gives the protein CASSLREGANYGYTF.

The V gene is TRBV4-1, the J gene TRBJ2-1; 11 positions agree with TRBD2. Germline assignment: CDR1 MGHRA and CDR2 YSYEKL. The CDR3 has 15 residues. V shed 3 bases and J 5 bases; nucleotides not matched to a gene: 3. CDR3 amino acids: CASSHETSGDNEQFF. The CDR3, as DNA: TGCGCCAGCAGCCACGAGACTAGCGGGGACAATGAGCAGTTCTTC.

For this clonotype: The junction shows a germline mismatch at one end, possibly a read error. The gene calls are TRBV24-1 and TRBJ1-1; the D is unclear. CDR1 KGHDR and CDR2 SFDVKD come from the germline V gene. The CDR3 totals 11 residues. The chain's CDR3 is CATSDGRRADF. The DNA of the CDR3 is TGTGCCACCAGTGATGGCAGACGGGCGGACTTT.

The chain joins TRBV20-1 to TRBJ1-2; D unclear. The CDR3 runs to 13 residues. The V gene's germline CDR1 is DFQATT and CDR2 SNEGSKA (reference sequence). V lost 5 bases, J lost 0 bases, and 10 bases lay in between. CDR3 bases: TGCAGTGCTGGGGATTGGACTAACTATGGCTACACCTTC. Translated, it gives CSAGDWTNYGYTF.

The V gene is TRBV20-1, the J gene TRBJ2-7; D is possibly TRBD2 (6 bases). Trimming cost V 2 bases and J 5 bases, with 16 bases left between them. From germline, CDR1 is DFQATT and CDR2 SNEGSKA (reference sequence). The CDR3 is made up of 14 amino acids. This chain's CDR3 is CSARTGTLFHEQYF. The CDR3 bases are TGCAGTGCTAGAACGGGGACTCTCTTTCACGAGCAGTACTTC.

The chain joins TRBV7-3 to TRBJ2-3; tentative D call: TRBD2 (6 bases). Germline V gene data show CDR1 as SGHTA and CDR2 as FQGTGA. V gave up 5 bases and J gave up 0 bases, with 21 bases separating them. This CDR3 is built from 18 residues. The CDR3 protein is CASSPRRPAGTSTDTQYF. The CDR3 DNA reads as TGTGCCAGCAGCCCAAGGAGGCCAGCGGGCACTAGCACAGATACGCAGTATTTT.